This T cell receptor (beta chain) stems from a study of CD8 T cells in ankylosing spondylitis. To note about this clonotype: The antigen is unknown.

The CDR3 has 15 amino acids. Germline values: CDR1 LGHDT, CDR2 YNNKEL (reference sequence). V lost 1 base and J lost 2, with 10 bases in between. The study's findings and limits: With a CD8+ phenotype, disease-linked clones were relatively rare in peripheral blood. Significantly higher representation of disease-linked clones was reported for matched ankylosing spondylitis synovial fluid. What appeared characteristic of ankylosing spondylitis blood was a TCR beta motif of about eight highly homologous variants.

MiXCR, applied by TCRdb to the 5' RACE reads, yields one record per CDR3 protein. The data contain about 700,000 distinct CDR3 sequences, around 17% of them singletons. The clonotype originates from a male donor with ankylosing spondylitis. The chain is built from TRBV3-1 and TRBJ2-3; weak D call: TRBD2 (6 bases). Sequencing was carried out using blood, either unsorted or a sorted T cell fraction (not recorded which). The CDR3: CASSQGLEITDTQYF. As DNA, the CDR3 is TGTGCCAGCAGCCAAGGACTAGAAATCACAGATACGCAGTATTTT.